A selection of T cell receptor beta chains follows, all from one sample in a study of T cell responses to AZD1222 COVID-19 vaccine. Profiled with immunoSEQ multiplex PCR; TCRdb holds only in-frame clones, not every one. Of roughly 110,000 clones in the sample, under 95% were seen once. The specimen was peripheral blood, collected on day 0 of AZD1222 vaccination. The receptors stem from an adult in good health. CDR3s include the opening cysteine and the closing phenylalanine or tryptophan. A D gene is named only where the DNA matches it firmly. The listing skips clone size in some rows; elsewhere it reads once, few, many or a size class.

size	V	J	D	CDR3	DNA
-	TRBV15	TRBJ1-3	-	CATSPGTSSGNTIYF	TGTGCCACCAGCCCTGGGACAAGCTCTGGAAACACCATATATTTT
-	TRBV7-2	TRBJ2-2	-	CASSLELVVTGELFF	TGTGCCAGCAGCTTAGAACTAGTTGTCACCGGGGAGCTGTTTTTT
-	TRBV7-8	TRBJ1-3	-	CASSGRGVSGNTIYF	TGTGCCAGCAGCGGAAGGGGGGTGTCTGGAAACACCATATATTTT
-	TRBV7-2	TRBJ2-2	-	CASSWGTGELFF	TGTGCCAGCAGCTGGGGCACCGGGGAGCTGTTTTTT
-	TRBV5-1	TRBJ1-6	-	CASSYGTDGLPGPLHF	TGCGCCAGCAGCTATGGGACCGACGGCTTACCTGGACCCCTCCACTTT
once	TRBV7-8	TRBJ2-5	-	CASSLRGEETQYF	TGTGCCAGCAGCTTAAGGGGTGAAGAGACCCAGTACTTC
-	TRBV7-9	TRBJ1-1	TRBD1	CASSLSSIGQGLIF	TGTGCCAGCAGCTTAAGTAGTATAGGACAGGGGCTAATCTTT
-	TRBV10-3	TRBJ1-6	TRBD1	CAISESAGQGNSPLHF	TGTGCCATCAGTGAGTCGGCGGGACAGGGAAACTCACCCCTCCACTTT
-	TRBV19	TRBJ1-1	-	CASSSATGRTNTEAFF	TGTGCCAGTAGTTCTGCAACGGGACGGACTAACACTGAAGCTTTCTTT
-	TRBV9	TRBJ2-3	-	CASSVGTDTQYF	TGTGCCAGCAGCGTAGGCACAGATACGCAGTATTTT
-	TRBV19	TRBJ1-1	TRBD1	CASSPRTGEAFF	TGTGCCAGTAGTCCACGGACAGGTGAAGCTTTCTTT
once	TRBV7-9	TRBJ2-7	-	CASSPGPNYEQYF	TGTGCCAGCAGCCCGGGCCCCAATTACGAGCAGTACTTC
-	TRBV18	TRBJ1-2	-	CASSPEDLRAGFYGYTF	TGTGCCAGCTCACCAGAGGATTTGAGGGCGGGATTCTATGGCTACACCTTC
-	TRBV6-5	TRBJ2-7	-	CASRMGPGEQYF	TGTGCCAGCAGGATGGGACCGGGGGAGCAGTACTTC
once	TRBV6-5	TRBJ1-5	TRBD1	CASMGDRYNQPQHF	TGTGCCAGCATGGGGGACAGATATAATCAGCCCCAGCATTTT
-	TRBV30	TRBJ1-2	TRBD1	CAWTGWTTGGGGYTF	TGTGCCTGGACCGGGTGGACCACAGGGGGCGGGGGCTACACCTTC
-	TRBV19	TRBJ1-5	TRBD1	CASSLQGGDQPQHF	TGTGCCAGTAGTTTACAGGGGGGAGATCAGCCCCAGCATTTT
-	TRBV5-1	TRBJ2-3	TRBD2	CASSLGLAGGSLTDTQYF	TGCGCCAGCAGCTTGGGTCTAGCGGGGGGGAGCCTCACAGATACGCAGTATTTT
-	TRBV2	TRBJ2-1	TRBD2	CASSVIGLAGGREQFF	TGTGCCAGCAGTGTCATCGGACTAGCGGGGGGACGGGAGCAGTTCTTC
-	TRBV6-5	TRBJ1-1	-	CASSYSIPGPTEAFF	TGTGCCAGCAGTTACTCGATCCCTGGGCCCACTGAAGCTTTCTTT
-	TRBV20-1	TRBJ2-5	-	CSAREIETQYF	TGCAGTGCTAGAGAGATAGAGACCCAGTACTTC
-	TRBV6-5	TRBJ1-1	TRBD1	CASSYSTGDTEAFF	TGTGCCAGCAGTTACTCGACAGGGGACACTGAAGCTTTCTTT
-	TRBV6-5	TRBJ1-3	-	CASSPQGFGNTIYF	TGTGCCAGCAGTCCTCAGGGCTTCGGAAACACCATATATTTT
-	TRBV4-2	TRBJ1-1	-	CASSQDQGISGTEAFF	TGTGCCAGCAGCCAAGATCAGGGGATCTCCGGCACTGAAGCTTTCTTT
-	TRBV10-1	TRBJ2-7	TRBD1	CASTRSGQGGIYEQYF	TGCGCCAGCACCAGGTCCGGACAGGGGGGAATCTACGAGCAGTACTTC
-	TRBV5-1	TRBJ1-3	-	CASSLEGRPSSGNTIYF	TGCGCCAGCAGCTTGGAGGGACGGCCAAGCTCTGGAAACACCATATATTTT
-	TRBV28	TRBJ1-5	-	CASSYSSNQPQHF	TGTGCCAGCAGTTATTCCAGCAATCAGCCCCAGCATTTT
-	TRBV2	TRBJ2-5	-	CASRVEGEAQYF	TGTGCCAGCAGAGTGGAGGGGGAGGCCCAGTACTTC
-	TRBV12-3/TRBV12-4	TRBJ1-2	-	CASSTESHGYTF	TGTGCCAGCAGTACCGAAAGCCATGGCTACACCTTC